A selection of T cell receptor beta chains follows, all from one sample in a study of regulatory T cells in long-lasting Graves disease. TCRdb re-analysed the multiplex PCR reads in MiXCR, keeping a single row per CDR3 protein. The sample holds 500,000 or so distinct CDR3 sequences, about 15% seen once. This sample also appeared in a second study, on T cells in Graves' hyperthyroidism and ophthalmopathy.

This sample comprised peripheral blood mononuclear cells (PBMCs), obtained at new diagnosis, from a patient treated with antithyroid drugs. These receptor sequences come from a woman aged 45 to 65 with Graves disease. Both conserved end residues are part of each CDR3. D genes are given only for firm matches. Part of the rows lack a size; the others show once, few, many or a class for expanded clones.

clone_size,v_call,cdr3_length,j_call,d_call,cdr3_nt,cdr3_aa
many,TRBV2,12,TRBJ1-1,-,TGTGCCAGCTTGTGGGACTTCGCTGAAGCTTTCTTT,CASLWDFAEAFF
many,TRBV11-2,13,TRBJ2-7,-,TGTGCCAGCAGCTTAAATCTAGCCTACGAGCAGTACTTC,CASSLNLAYEQYF
many,TRBV2,13,TRBJ2-7,-,TGTGCCAGCAGTGGGCTTGACTCCTACGAGCAGTACTTC,CASSGLDSYEQYF
-,TRBV20-1,13,TRBJ2-1,TRBD2,TGCAGTGTTGGGGCTAGCGGTTACAATGAGCAGTTATTC,CSVGASGYNEQLF
many,TRBV13,20,TRBJ2-1,TRBD2,TGTGCCAGCAGCCCGGCTTTGTGGGGGACTAGCTCAAGCTCCTACAATGAGCAGTTCTTC,CASSPALWGTSSSSYNEQFF
many,TRBV7-3,15,TRBJ2-1,TRBD2,TGTGCCAGCAGGTCTCCGGGACTAGCTAACAATGAGCAGTTCTTC,CASRSPGLANNEQFF
-,TRBV5-5,16,TRBJ1-5,TRBD1,TGTGCCAGCAGCCCGCAGGGGGCCCGGCCCCTAGAGCCCCAGCATTTT,CASSPQGARPLEPQHF
-,TRBV10-2,13,TRBJ2-1,-,TGCGCCAGCAGTGAGTCGGGGGGATGGGAGCAGTTCTTC,CASSESGGWEQFF
many,TRBV18,12,TRBJ2-3,-,TGTGCCAGCTCACCAATATCAGATACGCAGTATTTT,CASSPISDTQYF
-,TRBV28,15,TRBJ2-7,TRBD1,TGTGCCAGCAGTTTATGGACAGGGCCCCCCTACGAGCAGTACTTC,CASSLWTGPPYEQYF
many,TRBV7-9,17,TRBJ2-1,TRBD2,TGTGCCAGCAGCTTACCCGGACTAGCGGGAGGTTTCAATGAGCAGTTCTTC,CASSLPGLAGGFNEQFF
-,TRBV20-1,13,TRBJ2-2,-,TGCAGTGCTAACGACCCAGGGTCCGGGGAGCTGTTTTTT,CSANDPGSGELFF
-,TRBV15,15,TRBJ2-1,-,TGTGCCACCAGCGCGGGGGACACCTCCTACAATGAGCAGTTCTTC,CATSAGDTSYNEQFF
-,TRBV13,17,TRBJ2-3,-,TGTGCCAGCAGCCCTCACCCCGGGAGTGTAGGCACAGATACGCAGTATTTT,CASSPHPGSVGTDTQYF
many,TRBV19,16,TRBJ1-1,-,TGTGCCAGTAGGCAAGACAGCCAGTTATTTGGGACTGAAGCTTTCTTT,CASRQDSQLFGTEAFF
few,TRBV4-1,17,TRBJ2-7,TRBD2,TGCGCCAGCAGCCAAGTGGCCCGGGGGGGTGCGTCCTACGAGCAGTACTTC,CASSQVARGGASYEQYF
few,TRBV7-2,16,TRBJ2-1,TRBD2,TGTGCCAGCAGCTTAACTCTAGCGGGCAACAACAATGAGCAGTTCTTC,CASSLTLAGNNNEQFF
once,TRBV29-1,15,TRBJ2-1,-,TGCAGCGTTGTACCTCCGGACAAAGGATACAATGAGCAGTTCTTC,CSVVPPDKGYNEQFF
-,TRBV20-1,12,TRBJ2-7,-,TGCAGTGCTAGTTACGTATCCTACGAGCAGTACTTC,CSASYVSYEQYF
many,TRBV5-1,14,TRBJ2-3,-,TGCGCCAGCAGCTATCGGTCAAGTACAGATACGCAGTATTTT,CASSYRSSTDTQYF
many,TRBV6-1,14,TRBJ2-5,TRBD1,TGTGCCAGCAGGGGGACAGGGGAACAAGAGACCCAGTACTTC,CASRGTGEQETQYF
few,TRBV5-1,19,TRBJ2-1,TRBD2,TGCGCCAGCAGCCGCGGCGCGGGAGGCATTCAATTCTCCTACAATGAGCAGTTCTTC,CASSRGAGGIQFSYNEQFF
many,TRBV12-3/TRBV12-4,12,TRBJ1-5,-,TGTGCCAGCAGCTCTGGGGGCCAGCCCCAGCATTTT,CASSSGGQPQHF
many,TRBV3-1,15,TRBJ2-5,-,TGTGCCAGCAGCCCGCAATTAGCGCGAGCGGAGACCCAGTACTTC,CASSPQLARAETQYF
many,TRBV20-1,14,TRBJ2-7,TRBD2,TGCGGGATGTTGCGGGAGGTTATCTCCTACGAGCAGTACTTC,CGMLREVISYEQYF
few,TRBV5-1,14,TRBJ2-7,TRBD2,TGCGCCAGCACCATGACTAGCGGGAGTGACGAGCAGTACTTC,CASTMTSGSDEQYF
few,TRBV27,15,TRBJ2-3,-,TGTGCCAGCAGTTTGATGTCTAGCCGCACAGATACGCAGTATTTT,CASSLMSSRTDTQYF
-,TRBV2,16,TRBJ2-1,TRBD1,TGTGCCAGCAGTTTGCAGGGGGCTGGGTCCTACAATGAGCAGTTCTTC,CASSLQGAGSYNEQFF
few,TRBV29-1,12,TRBJ1-2,-,TGCAGCTCCGGGGGGGGGAACGATGGCTACACCTTC,CSSGGGNDGYTF
many,TRBV5-1,14,TRBJ2-7,TRBD1,TGCGCCAGCAGCTTGGAGGACAGGGACTACGAGCAGTACTTC,CASSLEDRDYEQYF
-,TRBV4-2,13,TRBJ2-5,-,TGTGCCAGCAGCCAAGCCCGGCAGGGGACCCAGTACTTC,CASSQARQGTQYF
many,TRBV28,15,TRBJ2-1,-,TGTGCCAGCAGTGCGTCGGGTGAACCACGGGATGAGCAGTTCTTC,CASSASGEPRDEQFF
-,TRBV30,13,TRBJ1-2,-,TGTGCCTGGGGTGTACTTGGGGTGGCTGGCTACACCTTC,CAWGVLGVAGYTF
many,TRBV7-6,16,TRBJ2-2,TRBD2,TGTGCCAGCAGCCAGTCGGCGGGAGCGCGCACCGGGGAGCTGTTTTTT,CASSQSAGARTGELFF
few,TRBV9,15,TRBJ2-7,TRBD2,TGTGCCAGCAGCATTAGCGGGAGTTTCTCGTACGAGCAGTACTTC,CASSISGSFSYEQYF
many,TRBV28,17,TRBJ1-5,TRBD1,TGTGCCAGCCTCTGGGGACGGGGGACAGGTAGCAATCAGCCCCAGCATTTT,CASLWGRGTGSNQPQHF
-,TRBV20-1,12,TRBJ2-1,-,TGCAGTGCTAGGGGGCCTGCCGATGAGCAGTTCTTC,CSARGPADEQFF
-,TRBV7-9,14,TRBJ1-2,-,TGTGCCAGCAGCCTGACGGTCAGGGGCTATGGCTACACCTTC,CASSLTVRGYGYTF
-,TRBV3-1,15,TRBJ2-1,-,TGTGCCAGCAGCCAAGATGCCTCAAAAGACAATGAGCAGTTCTTC,CASSQDASKDNEQFF
many,TRBV10-3,16,TRBJ2-5,TRBD1,TGTGCCATCAGTGAAGGGAAACAGGGGTCCGAAGAGACCCAGTACTTC,CAISEGKQGSEETQYF
-,TRBV9,15,TRBJ2-7,-,TGTGCCAGCAGCGTAGCCCCCGGTGGAACCTACGAGCAGTACTTC,CASSVAPGGTYEQYF
many,TRBV11-3,14,TRBJ2-1,-,TGTGCCAGCAGCTGGGACGGACGAAGCAATGAGCAGTTCTTC,CASSWDGRSNEQFF
-,TRBV19,14,TRBJ2-3,TRBD1,TGTGCCAGTAGTATCGGACAGGGAAGGTATACGCAGTATTTT,CASSIGQGRYTQYF
-,TRBV3-1,18,TRBJ2-2,TRBD2,TGTGCCAGCAGCCAAGTTAGGGCTAGCGGGAGAATTACCGGGGAGCTGTTTTTT,CASSQVRASGRITGELFF
many,TRBV7-9,15,TRBJ2-5,-,TGTGCCAGCAGCTTAAAGAACAGGGCTCAAGAGACCCAGTACTTC,CASSLKNRAQETQYF
many,TRBV28,16,TRBJ2-1,TRBD2,TGTGCCAGCAGACGAGGGACTAGCGGGAGCCCTCATGAGCAGTTCTTC,CASRRGTSGSPHEQFF
-,TRBV10-3,15,TRBJ1-2,-,TGTGCCACCGGAGGGTTTTCAACAACTAACTATGGCTACACCTTC,CATGGFSTTNYGYTF
many,TRBV7-6,13,TRBJ2-5,-,TGTGCCAGCAGCTTATTTGGGCAAGAGACCCAGTACTTC,CASSLFGQETQYF
many,TRBV5-1,18,TRBJ2-1,-,TGCGCCAGCAGCTTGGTTCCCTTTGGCCCAAGCTCCTACAATGAGCAGTTCTTC,CASSLVPFGPSSYNEQFF
few,TRBV5-1,15,TRBJ2-2,TRBD1,TGCGCCAGCAGTGGTGGGACAGGGGGCACCGGGGAGCTGTTTTTT,CASSGGTGGTGELFF
many,TRBV6-1,15,TRBJ1-1,-,TGTGCCAGCAGTGATGATTCGGTAGGCATCACTGAAGCTTTCTTT,CASSDDSVGITEAFF
few,TRBV6-1,12,TRBJ1-1,TRBD1,TGTGCCGTCCACAGGGGGCTCACTGAAGCTTTCTTT,CAVHRGLTEAFF
-,TRBV5-1,17,TRBJ1-3,-,TGCGCCAGCAGCTTGTTCGGGACGGTAGTCTCTGGAAACACCATATATTTT,CASSLFGTVVSGNTIYF
-,TRBV5-4,14,TRBJ2-7,TRBD1,TGTGCCAGCAGCTCGCAGACAGGGCTGTACGAGCAGTACTTC,CASSSQTGLYEQYF
few,TRBV7-9,15,TRBJ2-1,-,TGTGCCAGCAGCTTAAATCAGGGCTACAGCAATGAGCAGTTCTTC,CASSLNQGYSNEQFF
many,TRBV20-1,15,TRBJ2-3,TRBD2,TGCAGTGCTCGCGGGACTAGCGGTAGGGCGGATACGCAGTATTTT,CSARGTSGRADTQYF
many,TRBV12-3/TRBV12-4,16,TRBJ1-5,TRBD1,TGTGCCAGCAGTTCTCAGGGGGTGGGGAGCAATCAGCCCCAGCATTTT,CASSSQGVGSNQPQHF
few,TRBV5-5,15,TRBJ2-7,TRBD2,TGTGCCAGCAGCTTGGGTAGCGGGAGGGCCCGGGAGCAGTACTTC,CASSLGSGRAREQYF
many,TRBV7-8,13,TRBJ2-7,-,TGTGCCAGCAGCTTACTGAGGGTGGGCGAGCAGTACTTC,CASSLLRVGEQYF
many,TRBV19,16,TRBJ2-5,-,TGTGCCAGTACGGAGGAGCCTGACAGATCCCAAGAGACCCAGTACTTC,CASTEEPDRSQETQYF